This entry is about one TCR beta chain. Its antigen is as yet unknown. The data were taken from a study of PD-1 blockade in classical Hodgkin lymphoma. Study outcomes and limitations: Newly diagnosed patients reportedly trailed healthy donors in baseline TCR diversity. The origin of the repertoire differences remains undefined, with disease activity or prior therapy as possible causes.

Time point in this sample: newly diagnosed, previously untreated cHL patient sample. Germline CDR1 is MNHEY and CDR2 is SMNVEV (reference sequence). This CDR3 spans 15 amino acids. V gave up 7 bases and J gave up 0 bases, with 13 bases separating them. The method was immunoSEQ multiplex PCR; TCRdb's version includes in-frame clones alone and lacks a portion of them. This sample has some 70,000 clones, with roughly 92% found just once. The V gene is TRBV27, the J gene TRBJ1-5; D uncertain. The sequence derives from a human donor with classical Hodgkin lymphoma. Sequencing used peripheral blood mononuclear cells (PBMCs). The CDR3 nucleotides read TGTGCCAGCAATAGTAACAGAAATAGCAATCAGCCCCAGCATTTT. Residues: CASNSNRNSNQPQHF.